A single sample gave rise to the 26 T cell receptor beta chains below, sequenced in a study of cytomegalovirus exposure and HLA in healthy donors. The PCR employed 60 Vbeta primers together with 13 Jbeta primers. The protocol was immunoSEQ multiplex PCR, while the TCRdb copy is restricted to in-frame clones and leaves out a portion. The sample includes about 120,000 clones, approximately 82% of them seen just once. Sequenced: PBMCs. The origin of the receptors is a man between 18 and 29 years old in good health and CMV-seropositive.

The chain couples TRBV30 to TRBJ1-3, with D unresolved. V dropped 3 bases and J dropped 4 bases, with 7 bases sitting between them. Germline V lookup: CDR1 GTSNPN, CDR2 SVGIG (reference sequence). The CDR3 length is 12 residues. CDR3 in DNA: TGTGCCTGGAGCTCCGCGGGAAACACCATATATTTT. Encoded protein: CAWSSAGNTIYF.

This chain joins TRBV7-9 and TRBJ2-5; 7 nucleotides agree with TRBD1. With the DNA end fitting TRBJ2-7 better, the J assignment may be wrong. The CDR3 has 13 residues. In germline, CDR1 is SEHNR, CDR2 FQNEAQ (reference sequence). CDR3 region: CASRPGTDYEQYF. CDR3 in DNA: TGTGCCAGCAGACCCGGGACAGACTACGAGCAGTACTTC.

The chain links TRBV5-1 to TRBJ1-5, with D unclear. The length of the CDR3 is 16 residues. V was cut by 7 bases and J by 6 bases, with 23 bases left in between. Germline CDR1 SGHRS, CDR2 YFSETQ. CDR3 DNA: TGCGCCAGCTTCATCGCGGGGTCATACACGGGTCAGCCCCAGCATTTT. The encoded protein is CASFIAGSYTGQPQHF.

The rearrangement uses TRBV5-1 and TRBJ1-1; D gene ambiguous. Between the trimmed V and J ends, which lost 0 bases and 1 base, there was a span of 10 bases. Germline loops: CDR1 SGHRS, CDR2 YFSETQ. The CDR3 consists of 15 residues. The CDR3 DNA reads TGCGCCAGCAGCTTGGCTCCGAGTAAGAACACTGAAGCTTTCTTT. It is translated as CASSLAPSKNTEAFF.

This clone was detected only a few times. The V and J genes are TRBV28 and TRBJ2-1; possible D gene TRBD1, 5 bases. The CDR3 is 16 amino acids. Germline CDR1 and CDR2: MDHEN and SYDVKM. Trimming shortened V by 5 bases and J by 0 bases, and 14 bases separated the two germline ends. CDR3 region: CASSAIGHSSYNEQFF. CDR3 DNA: TGTGCCAGCAGTGCAATCGGACATAGCTCCTACAATGAGCAGTTCTTC. Based on the CDR3 plus reference TRBV28 and TRBJ2-1, the full variable domain is DVKVTQSSRYLVKRTGEKVFLECVQDMDHENMFWYRQDPGLGLRLIYFSYDVKMKEKGDIPEGYSVSREKKERFSLILESASTNQTSMYLCASSAIGHSSYNEQFFGPGTRLTVL.

This chain uses TRBV6-1 with TRBJ2-7; TRBD1 might be the D (7 bases). The V end lost 1 base, the J end lost 6 bases, and 13 bases lay between the germline ends. From germline, CDR1 is MNHNS and CDR2 SASEGT. This CDR3 is built from 14 residues. Here the CDR3 reads CASSEVQGGREQYF. DNA of the CDR3: TGTGCCAGCAGTGAAGTGCAGGGGGGCCGCGAGCAGTACTTC.

This clone was recorded only once. The rearrangement uses TRBV6-1 and TRBJ1-5; no definite D call. Germline V gene data show CDR1 as MNHNS and CDR2 as SASEGT. The V gene lost 2 bases and the J gene lost 1 base, with 12 bases spanning the gap. This CDR3 is 16 amino acids long. Written as DNA, the CDR3 is TGTGCCAGCAGTGAAACTATGGGTGTGAGCAATCAGCCCCAGCATTTT. Its translation is CASSETMGVSNQPQHF.

The chain employs TRBV6-6 and TRBJ1-2; D possibly corresponds to TRBD1 (6 bases). The CDR3 length is 15 residues. The germline V gene encodes CDR1 MNHNY and CDR2 SVGAGI (reference sequence). The V end was cut by 10 bases, the J end by 5 bases, with 23 bases between. The DNA for the CDR3 is TGTGCCACCTCGGACTCTTACGGGACACAGTATGGCTACACCTTC. Translating gives CATSDSYGTQYGYTF.

CDR3 in amino acids: CASSPGQHNSPLHF. DNA of the CDR3: TGTGCCAGCAGCCCGGGACAGCACAATTCACCCCTCCACTTT. The chain links TRBV11-1 to TRBJ1-6; TRBD1 matches 7 bases. The germline V gene encodes CDR1 SGHAT and CDR2 FQDESV (reference sequence). The CDR3 is 14 residues long. Trimming took 5 bases from V and 7 from J; bases not matched to a gene: 5.

The gene calls are TRBV5-1 and TRBJ2-1, with 7 bases matching TRBD2. Trimming cost V 4 bases and J 0 bases; bases outside gene matches: 10. There are 17 residues in the CDR3. Per the germline V gene, CDR1 is SGHRS and CDR2 is YFSETQ. CDR3 nucleotides: TGCGCCAGCAGCCCAGAAAGCGGGGTGCGCTCCTACAATGAGCAGTTCTTC. Translated, it gives CASSPESGVRSYNEQFF.

This chain joins TRBV18 and TRBJ1-5, with D unclear. This CDR3 contains 13 residues. V shed 2 bases and J shed 5 bases, with 7 bases lying between them. Germline assignment: CDR1 KGHSH and CDR2 LQKENI. The CDR3 DNA follows: TGTGCCAGCTCACCAGGCGGTGATCAGCCCCAGCATTTT. Amino acid sequence: CASSPGGDQPQHF.

This chain uses TRBV29-1 with TRBJ1-1, with D possibly matching TRBD1 (5 bases). Germline assignment: CDR1 SQVTM and CDR2 ANQGSEA. The CDR3 totals 18 residues. Trimming shortened V by 0 bases and J by 10 bases, and 30 bases separated the two germline ends. The CDR3 nucleotides are TGCAGCGTTGAAGATCCCGACTCCCTTACAGGCCCCCCCGGGGGAGCTTTCTTT. It encodes CSVEDPDSLTGPPGGAFF.

The rearrangement joins TRBV27 to TRBJ1-2; tentative D call: TRBD1 (5 bases). Per germline, CDR1 MNHEY and CDR2 SMNVEV (reference sequence). CDR3 length: 15 amino acids. Trimming left V 4 bases short and J 2 bases short, with 14 bases between. CDR3 sequence: CASSWAGEKNYGYTF. The CDR3 nucleotides read TGTGCCAGCAGTTGGGCGGGGGAGAAAAACTATGGCTACACCTTC.

The chain recombines TRBV7-2 with TRBJ2-5; D uncertain. Trimming took 2 bases from V and 1 from J, leaving 8 bases between them. Germline V lookup: CDR1 SGHTA, CDR2 FQGNSA. The CDR3 length is 14 residues. CDR3 in DNA: TGTGCCAGCAGCTTATACACCGCCCAAGAGACCCAGTACTTC. It yields the protein CASSLYTAQETQYF. Complete variable domain (other parts from reference TRBV7-2 and TRBJ2-5): GAGVSQSPSNKVTEKGKDVELRCDPISGHTALYWYRQSLGQGLEFLIYFQGNSAPDKSGLPSDRFSAERTGGSVSTLTIQRTQQEDSAVYLCASSLYTAQETQYFGPGTRLLVL.

The V call is TRBV6-1, the J call TRBJ1-5; 8 bases align to TRBD1. J was trimmed by 2 bases and V by 4 bases; bases with no gene match: 7. Germline values: CDR1 MNHNS, CDR2 SASEGT. CDR3 length: 16 amino acids. This CDR3 reads CASSVSGGWGNQPQHF. The CDR3 bases are TGTGCCAGCAGTGTTTCAGGGGGCTGGGGCAATCAGCCCCAGCATTTT.

With regard to this clone: At one boundary the junction diverges from the germline segment, which might be a read error. The chain employs TRBV27 and TRBJ1-6; no reliable D call. This CDR3 spans 13 amino acids. Germline CDR1 and CDR2: MNHEY and SMNVEV (reference sequence). The CDR3, as DNA: TGTGCCAGCAGTGACATTCCGAATTCACCCTTCCACTTT. Protein: CASSDIPNSPFHF.

This chain uses TRBV30 with TRBJ2-7; D ambiguous. Looked up from germline, CDR1 is GTSNPN and CDR2 is SVGIG (reference sequence). With 0 bases removed from V and 1 base from J, the gap between germline ends came to 4 bases. The CDR3 spans 12 residues. As DNA, the CDR3 is TGTGCCTGGAGTGTACTGTCCTACGAGCAGTACTTC. Amino acid sequence: CAWSVLSYEQYF.

In this sample, this clone turned up once. For the CDR3, the DNA is TGTGCCAGTAGAGAGGGGGCTGGAAACACCATATATTTT. Protein: CASREGAGNTIYF. The chain has TRBV19 and TRBJ1-3; possibly TRBD1 for D (6 bases). This CDR3 region has 13 residues. Germline V lookup: CDR1 LNHDA, CDR2 SQIVND (reference sequence). Trimming stripped 6 bases from V and 2 bases from J, with 8 bases between.

The chain is built from TRBV10-1 and TRBJ2-5, with a tentative D call TRBD1 (5 bases). Near its end, the DNA agrees better with TRBJ2-7, so the J call may be wrong. The CDR3 extends over 13 amino acids. The germline V gene encodes CDR1 WNHNN and CDR2 SYGVQD (reference sequence). In DNA form, the CDR3 reads TGCGCCAGCAGTGTGCAGGGAATCGGCGAGCAGTACTTC. Translation gives CASSVQGIGEQYF.

V gene TRBV4-1 combines with J gene TRBJ1-1; D possibly corresponds to TRBD1 (6 bases). The CDR3 is 15 amino acids. Trimming removed 2 bases at V and 2 bases at J, with 12 bases between. The germline gives CDR1 MGHRA, CDR2 YSYEKL. Here the CDR3 reads CASSQNSGVNTEAFF. The CDR3 nucleotides read TGCGCCAGCAGCCAAAACTCAGGGGTAAACACTGAAGCTTTCTTT.

V gene TRBV6-6 combines with J gene TRBJ1-1; 10 nucleotides align to TRBD1. Unmatched junction bases numbered 8, after V lost 0 bases and J lost 10 bases. In germline, CDR1 is MNHNY, CDR2 SVGAGI (reference sequence). This CDR3 comprises 15 residues. In nucleotides, the CDR3 is TGTGCCAGCAGTTACTCGACAGGGGGCAGCCTTCGAGCTTTCTTT. This translates into CASSYSTGGSLRAFF.

This clone was observed a single time. The chain is built from TRBV30 and TRBJ2-2; possible D gene TRBD1, 6 bases. This CDR3 contains 14 residues. V lost 5 bases and J lost 1, with 11 bases in between. Germline V gene lookup returns CDR1 GTSNPN and CDR2 SVGIG (reference sequence). CDR3 loop: CAWEPGQNTGELFF. CDR3 in DNA: TGTGCCTGGGAACCGGGACAGAACACCGGGGAGCTGTTTTTT.

The rearrangement uses TRBV25-1 and TRBJ1-6; 11 nucleotides match TRBD1. CDR1 and CDR2 (germline): MGHDK, SYGVNS. With 2 bases clipped from V and 9 bases from J, the junction kept 0 bases outside the gene matches. The CDR3 spans 14 residues. The CDR3 coding sequence is TGTGCCAGCAGTGAAGGGACAGGGGGTTCACCCCTCCACTTT. Amino acid sequence: CASSEGTGGSPLHF.

V is TRBV5-6 and J is TRBJ2-5; a weak D match, TRBD1 (7 bases). With the DNA end fitting TRBJ2-7 better, the J assignment may be wrong. CDR1 SGHDT and CDR2 YYEEEE come from the germline V gene. This CDR3 has 14 amino acids. The CDR3, as DNA: TGTGCCAGCAGCCGGACAGGACTACTTTACGAGCAGTACTTC. Translating gives CASSRTGLLYEQYF.

This chain joins TRBV11-3 and TRBJ1-1; D is undetermined. In germline, CDR1 is SGHNT, CDR2 YENEEA. V lost 1 base to trimming and J lost 5 bases, with 11 bases between them. CDR3 length: 14 amino acids. The CDR3, as DNA: TGTGCCAGCAGCTTAGCCGGTGGAGGGACTGAAGCTTTCTTT. This gives the protein CASSLAGGGTEAFF.

This sequence joins TRBV5-6 and TRBJ2-5; no definite D call. The CDR3 length is 14 residues. Deletions cut 0 bases from V and 1 base from J, with 7 bases between. The V gene's germline CDR1 is SGHDT and CDR2 YYEEEE. DNA of the CDR3: TGTGCCAGCAGCTTGGCTTCCTTCCAAGAGACCCAGTACTTC. It translates to CASSLASFQETQYF.